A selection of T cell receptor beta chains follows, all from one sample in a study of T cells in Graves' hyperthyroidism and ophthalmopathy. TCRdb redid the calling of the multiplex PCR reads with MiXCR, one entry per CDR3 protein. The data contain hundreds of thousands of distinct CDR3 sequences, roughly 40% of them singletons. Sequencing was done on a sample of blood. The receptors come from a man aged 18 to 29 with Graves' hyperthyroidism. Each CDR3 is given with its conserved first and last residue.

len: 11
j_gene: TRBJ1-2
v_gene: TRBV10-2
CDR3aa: CAREANYGYTF

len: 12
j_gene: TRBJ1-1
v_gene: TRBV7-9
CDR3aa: CASSSSSGEAFF

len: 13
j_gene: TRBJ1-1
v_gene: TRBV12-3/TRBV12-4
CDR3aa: CASSAGALGEAFF

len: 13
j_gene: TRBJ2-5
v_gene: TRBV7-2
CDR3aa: CASTKQGFETQYF

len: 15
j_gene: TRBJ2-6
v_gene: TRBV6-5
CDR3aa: CASRGRHPGANVLTF

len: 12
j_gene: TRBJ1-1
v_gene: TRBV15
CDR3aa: CATSRGGRIAFF

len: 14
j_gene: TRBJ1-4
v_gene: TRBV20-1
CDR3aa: CSARDLGNNEKLFF

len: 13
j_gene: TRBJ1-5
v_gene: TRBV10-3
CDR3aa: CAISGQIDQPQHF

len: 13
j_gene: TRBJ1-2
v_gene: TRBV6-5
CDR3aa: CASSQGRPRGYTF

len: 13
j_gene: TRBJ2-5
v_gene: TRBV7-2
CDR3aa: CASSLDPGGTQYF

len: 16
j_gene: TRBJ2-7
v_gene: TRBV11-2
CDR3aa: CASSSAGGGLTYEQYF

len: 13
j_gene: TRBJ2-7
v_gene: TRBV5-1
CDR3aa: CASSLGLEREQYF

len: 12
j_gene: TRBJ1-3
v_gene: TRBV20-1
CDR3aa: CSAQGHGNTIYF